The sequence of this T cell receptor beta chain was determined in a study of T cell clonotyping in hematopoietic cell transplantation. Notes on the study in general: Recipient TCR diversity dropped after transplant; expanded clonotypes rose from day 30 to 180. At the given depth, recipient repertoires were over 97% de novo clonotypes.

V gave up 2 bases and J gave up 2 bases, with 9 bases separating them. This CDR3 is built from 14 residues. Germline CDR1 and CDR2: SNHLY and FYNNEI. Assay used: immunoSEQ multiplex PCR; TCRdb lists only in-frame clones, some missing. This table has about 15,000 clones, approximately 85% appearing once. A remark on this clone: The antigen is not known.

This receptor was taken from a woman aged 35 to 49 in good health. Some clones in this sample may be carry-over from other donors' samples. Sequenced input: peripheral blood mononuclear cells. The rearrangement links TRBV2 to TRBJ2-5; no firm D call. In DNA, the CDR3 is TGTGCCAGCAGTGAATGGGCTGAACAAGAGACCCAGTACTTC. Amino acid sequence: CASSEWAEQETQYF.